The 23 T cell receptor beta chains given below trace back to one sample, sequenced in a study of beta chain features in type 1 diabetes. All of the isolated RNA was reverse transcribed, so expressed TCRB transcripts were sequenced. Method: immunoSEQ multiplex PCR; TCRdb's copy keeps in-frame clones and lacks some. The data contain around 300,000 clones, approximately 9.9% of them singletons. Sequencing was carried out using naive CD4+ T cells from blood. Source of these receptors: a woman in her twenties or thirties in good health.

The V call is TRBV18, the J call TRBJ1-2, with D perhaps matching TRBD1 (5 bases). CDR1 KGHSH and CDR2 LQKENI come from the germline V gene. The CDR3 sequence is 15 residues long. Trimming removed 3 bases at V and 7 bases at J, with 18 bases between. For the CDR3, the DNA is TGTGCCAGCTCACCTTCACATTCTCAAAGGGGTGGCTACACCTTC. Translating gives CASSPSHSQRGGYTF.

This clone has only a few counts. The chain employs TRBV27 and TRBJ1-1; TRBD1 matches 10 bases. CDR3 length equals 16 residues. Per the germline V gene, CDR1 is MNHEY and CDR2 is SMNVEV (reference sequence). V lost 5 bases, J lost 1 base, and 7 bases stayed unmatched. The CDR3 DNA sequence: TGTGCCAGCAGTGAAAGGACAGGGGGTGGGAACACTGAAGCTTTCTTT. It specifies CASSERTGGGNTEAFF.

The chain is built from TRBV5-4 and TRBJ1-5; 7 bases align to TRBD1. The CDR3 totals 12 residues. Unmatched junction bases numbered 0, after V lost 4 bases and J lost 5 bases. Germline V lookup: CDR1 SGHNT, CDR2 YYREEE (reference sequence). The CDR3 loop reads CASSQGDQPQHF. DNA for the CDR3: TGTGCCAGCAGCCAGGGGGATCAGCCCCAGCATTTT.

There are a few counts of this clone. The V and J genes are TRBV28 and TRBJ2-5; 14 positions match TRBD2. The CDR3 has 16 amino acids. From germline, CDR1 is MDHEN and CDR2 SYDVKM. The ends lost 7 bases at V and 2 bases at J; junction bases unmatched: 6. The CDR3: CASTRLAGGGQETQYF. The CDR3 DNA follows: TGTGCCAGCACCAGACTAGCGGGAGGGGGGCAAGAGACCCAGTACTTC.

The chain couples TRBV5-6 to TRBJ1-4; TRBD1 agrees at 11 bases. Trimming removed 3 bases from V and 13 bases from J; junction bases left unmatched: 5. The CDR3 extends over 13 amino acids. The germline CDR1 and CDR2 sequences are SGHDT and YYEEEE. The CDR3 protein is CASSWTGGLGLFF. The CDR3 nucleotides are TGTGCCAGCAGCTGGACAGGGGGCTTAGGACTGTTTTTT. Using reference TRBV5-6 and TRBJ1-4 for the parts outside the CDR3, the full variable domain is DAGVTQSPTHLIKTRGQQVTLRCSPKSGHDTVSWYQQALGQGPQFIFQYYEEEERQRGNFPDRFSGHQFPNYSSELNVNALLLGDSALYLCASSWTGGLGLFFGSGTQLSVL.

This clone turned up a few times. V gene TRBV9 combines with J gene TRBJ2-1; 11 bases are shared with TRBD2. V shed 0 bases, J shed 6 bases, and the junction held 11 bases outside the gene matches. The germline V gene encodes CDR1 SGDLS and CDR2 YYNGEE. The CDR3 has 18 residues. CDR3 loop: CASSVDPWLAGGGNEQFF. The CDR3 bases are TGTGCCAGCAGCGTAGACCCCTGGCTAGCGGGAGGAGGCAATGAGCAGTTCTTC. The full variable domain, with the rest looked up from reference TRBV9 and TRBJ2-1, is DSGVTQTPKHLITATGQRVTLRCSPRSGDLSVYWYQQSLDQGLQFLIQYYNGEERAKGNILERFSAQQFPDLHSELNLSSLELGDSALYFCASSVDPWLAGGGNEQFFGPGTRLTVL.

The chain employs TRBV11-2 and TRBJ2-3; 9 bases are a match to TRBD1. V gave up 8 bases and J gave up 1 base; unmatched junction bases: 4. The germline gives CDR1 SGHAT, CDR2 FQNNGV. This CDR3 comprises 14 residues. The CDR3 here is CASQRDRGTDTQYF. Written as DNA, the CDR3 is TGTGCCAGCCAACGGGACAGGGGCACAGATACGCAGTATTTT.

The gene calls are TRBV5-1 and TRBJ2-7; TRBD2 matches 11 bases. The V and J ends lost 1 base and 0 bases, in that order; junction bases with no gene match: 9. The germline CDR1 and CDR2 sequences are SGHRS and YFSETQ. This CDR3 spans 18 amino acids. The CDR3 reads CASSLTSGSPSSSYEQYF. As DNA, the CDR3 is TGCGCCAGCAGCTTGACTAGCGGGAGCCCGTCGAGCTCCTACGAGCAGTACTTC.

Only a few counts were recorded for this clone. J is TRBJ2-1 and V is TRBV5-4, with TRBD2 matching 7 bases. The CDR3 length is 15 residues. Losses at the gene ends were 6 bases for V and 7 bases for J; bases not matched to a gene: 13. CDR1 is SGHNT and CDR2 is YYREEE in the germline V gene (reference sequence). The CDR3 spells CASNPWRERGNEQFF. For the CDR3, the DNA is TGTGCCAGCAACCCCTGGCGGGAGAGAGGTAATGAGCAGTTCTTC.

In DNA, the CDR3 is TGTGCCACCAGCAGATCAGGGCTGGGGACCCAGTACTTC. Amino acid sequence: CATSRSGLGTQYF. V is TRBV15 and J is TRBJ2-5, with D tentatively TRBD1 (5 bases). This CDR3 contains 13 residues. V shed 2 bases and J shed 7 bases, with 11 bases lying between them. CDR1 is LNHNV, CDR2 YYDKDF, per germline (reference sequence). Complete variable domain (other parts from reference TRBV15 and TRBJ2-5): DAMVIQNPRYQVTQFGKPVTLSCSQTLNHNVMYWYQQKSSQAPKLLFHYYDKDFNNEADTPDNFQSRRPNTSFCFLDIRSPGLGDTAMYLCATSRSGLGTQYFGPGTRLLVL.

This clone was counted only a few times. V and J are TRBV30 and TRBJ1-5; 8 nucleotides line up with TRBD1. Germline V gene lookup returns CDR1 GTSNPN and CDR2 SVGIG (reference sequence). V was clipped by 0 bases and J by 6 bases; unmatched bases: 1. The CDR3 contains 13 residues. DNA for the CDR3: TGTGCCTGGAGTGTAGGGACAGGTCAGCCCCAGCATTTT. Translated, it gives CAWSVGTGQPQHF.

This chain connects TRBV7-9 to TRBJ1-5, with 7 bases identical to TRBD1. The CDR3 contains 16 residues. Germline CDR1 reads SEHNR; CDR2 reads FQNEAQ (reference sequence). J lost 7 bases, V lost 1 base, and 10 bases had no gene match. This chain's CDR3 is CASSLGQGRRGQPQHF. Here the CDR3 DNA reads TGTGCCAGCAGCTTAGGACAGGGAAGAAGAGGCCAGCCCCAGCATTTT.

For this clone: A read error may produce the germline difference seen at one junction end. CDR3 nucleotides: TGCGCCAGCAGCCAAGATTTAGCGGGACCCTACGAGCAGTACTTC. Translated: CASSQDLAGPYEQYF. V gene TRBV5-4 combines with J gene TRBJ2-7, with TRBD2 identical over 8 bases. The germline gives CDR1 SGHNT, CDR2 YYREEE (reference sequence). The CDR3 has 15 residues.

The V gene is TRBV18, the J gene TRBJ2-3, with D possibly matching TRBD2 (5 bases). The CDR3 is 16 residues long. CDR1 is KGHSH and CDR2 is LQKENI in the germline V gene. V was cut by 0 bases and J by 5 bases, with 15 bases left in between. The CDR3 reads CASSPPHGMVGDTQYF. In DNA form, the CDR3 reads TGTGCCAGCTCACCACCACACGGGATGGTGGGAGATACGCAGTATTTT.

This clone was observed a few times. The CDR3 here is CASSLGSGNGIGETQYF. CDR3 DNA: TGTGCCAGCAGCTTAGGGAGCGGGAACGGAATCGGGGAGACCCAGTACTTC. The chain uses TRBV7-3 and TRBJ2-5; 7 bases agree with TRBD2. Germline lookup yields CDR1 SGHTA and CDR2 FQGTGA. The CDR3 runs to 17 residues. The junction had 14 bases not matched to a gene; V was cut back by 2 bases and J by 5 bases.

The chain links TRBV7-2 to TRBJ2-7; the D is unclear. V lost 1 base and J lost 2, with 6 bases in between. The CDR3 is made up of 13 amino acids. Germline lookup yields CDR1 SGHTA and CDR2 FQGNSA. The CDR3 spells CASSLVGPYEQYF. The CDR3 DNA reads as TGTGCCAGCAGCTTAGTTGGGCCCTACGAGCAGTACTTC.

This clone occurred a few times. The chain links TRBV21-1 to TRBJ2-5; the D segment call TRBD2 is taken from the table without a DNA check. TRBV21-1 is a listed pseudogene. The CDR3 contains 17 residues. The CDR3 nucleotides read TGTGCCAGCAGCCCATCGACTAGCGGGATGTACCAAGAGACCCAGTACTTC. Protein product: CASSPSTSGMYQETQYF.

This clone was picked up a small number of times. Other DNA sequences within the sample encode an identical CDR3. The chain is built from TRBV4-3 and TRBJ1-3; D call uncertain. Germline CDR1 LGHNA, CDR2 YSLEER. V was pared by 0 bases and J by 0 bases, with 9 bases between. This CDR3 comprises 16 residues. The CDR3 loop reads CASSQDAGSSGNTIYF. DNA of the CDR3: TGCGCCAGCAGCCAAGATGCGGGGTCCTCTGGAAACACCATATATTTT.

This clone has only a few counts. The chain combines TRBV25-1 with TRBJ2-5; D is perhaps TRBD1 (5 bases). The length of the CDR3 is 14 residues. The V gene lost 3 bases and the J gene lost 2 bases, with 10 bases spanning the gap. Per germline, CDR1 MGHDK and CDR2 SYGVNS. CDR3 residues: CASSDSWTQETQYF. CDR3 coding DNA: TGTGCCAGCAGTGACAGCTGGACACAAGAGACCCAGTACTTC.

There are a few counts of this clone. V is TRBV10-2 and J is TRBJ2-3, with 10 bases fitting TRBD2. V trimming: 2 bases; J trimming: 4 bases; junction bases outside the gene matches: 9. CDR1 and CDR2 (germline): WSHSY, SAAADI. The CDR3 extends over 17 amino acids. The CDR3 DNA is TGCGCCAGCAGTGAGGGGCTAGCGGGAGAGGTTGCAGATACGCAGTATTTT. Its protein is CASSEGLAGEVADTQYF.

A few counts support this clone. The gene calls are TRBV18 and TRBJ1-2, with 8 bases aligning to TRBD1. Germline V gene lookup returns CDR1 KGHSH and CDR2 LQKENI. This CDR3 region has 16 residues. After removal of 2 bases from V and 6 bases from J, the junction contained 11 bases not matched to a gene. The CDR3 here is CASSPRQGLLSDGYTF. The CDR3 bases are TGTGCCAGCTCACCAAGACAGGGGCTCCTTTCCGATGGCTACACCTTC.

This clone has more than one count but fewer than ten. The rearrangement uses TRBV9 and TRBJ1-1; D unclear. The CDR3 totals 16 residues. Germline CDR1 and CDR2: SGDLS and YYNGEE. V dropped 3 bases and J dropped 4 bases, with 19 bases sitting between them. CDR3 in DNA: TGTGCCAGCAGCGCCCAACTTCGGGTCCGGGGCACTGAAGCTTTCTTT. Its translation: CASSAQLRVRGTEAFF.

This clone was detected a few times. The chain recombines TRBV28 with TRBJ1-2, with a possible D match to TRBD1 (5 bases). Trimming left V 3 bases short and J 4 bases short, with 9 bases between. Germline assignment: CDR1 MDHEN and CDR2 SYDVKM. CDR3 length equals 13 residues. The CDR3 DNA reads as TGTGCCAGCAGTTTCGACAGTCCCTATGGCTACACCTTC. This encodes CASSFDSPYGYTF.